What follows are 13 T cell receptor beta chains derived from one specimen sequenced in a study of T cell repertoires in cytomegalovirus infection. Antigen specificity for these receptors is unknown. TCRdb fed the reads into MiXCR, producing one record per CDR3 protein. The sample includes approximately 730,000 distinct CDR3 sequences, about 30% of them seen just once. Here the sequenced sample was cultured PBMCs, taken from culture after CMV antigen stimulation. The receptors come from a human donor in good health (CMV status not recorded). Some clones in this sample may be carry-over from other donors' samples.

The chain employs TRBV7-6 and TRBJ2-3; a weak D match, TRBD2 (6 bases). V shed 4 bases and J shed 0 bases, with 14 bases lying between them. The CDR3 has 16 residues. CDR1 and CDR2 from the germline V gene are SGHVS and FNYEAQ. As DNA, the CDR3 is TGTGCCAGCAGCTCAACGAGACTAGGAAGCACAGATACGCAGTATTTT. It specifies CASSSTRLGSTDTQYF.

The rearrangement uses TRBV12-3 or TRBV12-4 and TRBJ2-1, with 7 bases identical to TRBD2. The CDR3 is 14 residues long. J gave up 6 bases and V 4 bases, and 6 bases lay outside the gene matches. CDR3 in DNA: TGTGCCAGCAGTTCCTGGACTAGTCTCAATGAGCAGTTCTTC. Its translation is CASSSWTSLNEQFF.

This clonotype was found a few times. V usage is TRBV12-3 or TRBV12-4 and J usage is TRBJ1-2, with D unclear. The V gene lost 5 bases and the J gene lost 4 bases, with 17 bases spanning the gap. CDR3 length: 15 amino acids. CDR3 DNA sequence: TGTGCCAGCAGTCCCTCCCCGCAATCAGGCTATGGCTACACCTTC. It codes for CASSPSPQSGYGYTF.

The CDR3 nucleotides read TGCGCCAGCAGCCAAGGGACTAGAGGTGGGCGAGGCACGCAGTATTTT. This gives the protein CASSQGTRGGRGTQYF. This chain uses TRBV4-1 with TRBJ2-3, with TRBD2 matching over 7 bases. Germline CDR1 is MGHRA and CDR2 is YSYEKL. Trimming removed 1 base from V and 9 bases from J; junction bases left unmatched: 13. The CDR3 runs to 16 residues.

The gene calls are TRBV5-1 and TRBJ2-7; 8 positions match TRBD2. The CDR3 has 15 amino acids. Per germline, CDR1 SGHRS and CDR2 YFSETQ. Germline trimming cut 1 base from V and 3 bases from J; bases unmatched to any gene: 6. CDR3 sequence (DNA): TGCGCCAGCAGCTTGAGGTCGGGAGGGGACTACGAGCAGTACTTC. Amino acids: CASSLRSGGDYEQYF. The full variable domain, its missing parts supplied by reference TRBV5-1 and TRBJ2-7, is KAGVTQTPRYLIKTRGQQVTLSCSPISGHRSVSWYQQTPGQGLQFLFEYFSETQRNKGNFPGRFSGRQFSNSRSEMNVSTLELGDSALYLCASSLRSGGDYEQYFGPGTRLTVT.

The rearrangement links TRBV7-9 to TRBJ1-2, with 7 bases fitting TRBD1. With V trimmed by 4 bases and J by 5 bases, 13 bases remained unmatched. This CDR3 is 16 amino acids long. Germline values: CDR1 SEHNR, CDR2 FQNEAQ (reference sequence). The CDR3 spells CASSSKRGQITYGYTF. The CDR3 region has the DNA TGTGCCAGCAGCTCAAAGAGGGGACAGATAACTTATGGCTACACCTTC.

V and J are TRBV7-6 and TRBJ1-3, with 9 positions matching TRBD1. V was pared by 1 base and J by 4 bases, with 5 bases of the junction left unmatched. This CDR3 has 16 residues. In germline, CDR1 is SGHVS, CDR2 FNYEAQ. The CDR3 protein is CASSLGRDRVGNTIYF. The CDR3 DNA follows: TGTGCCAGCAGCTTAGGCCGGGACAGGGTCGGAAACACCATATATTTT. The variable domain in full, with the rest retrieved from reference TRBV7-6 and TRBJ1-3, is GAGVSQSPRYKVTKRGQDVALRCDPISGHVSLYWYRQALGQGPEFLTYFNYEAQQDKSGLPNDRFSAERPEGSISTLTIQRTEQRDSAMYRCASSLGRDRVGNTIYFGEGSWLTVV.

This clonotype was counted many times. Mismatch with germline at one junction end may stem from a read error. This chain uses TRBV5-1 with TRBJ2-1, with D uncertain. The germline V gene encodes CDR1 SGHRS and CDR2 YFSETQ. The CDR3 is made up of 14 amino acids. CDR3 DNA sequence: TGTGCCAGCAGCTTAGAGAGCTCCTACAATGAGCAGTTCTTC. It specifies CASSLESSYNEQFF.

This clonotype was seen many times. This sequence joins TRBV7-2 and TRBJ1-6, with D uncertain. Trimming removed 3 bases at V and 0 bases at J, with 3 bases between. The CDR3 runs to 14 residues. The V gene's germline CDR1 is SGHTA and CDR2 FQGNSA. The CDR3 DNA is TGTGCCAGCAGCTTGAGCTCCTATAATTCACCCCTCCACTTT. This encodes CASSLSSYNSPLHF.

This clonotype was detected a few times. The gene calls are TRBV6-1 and TRBJ2-7; TRBD1 aligns across 8 bases. CDR3 size: 15 residues. V lost 0 bases, J lost 3 bases, and 4 bases stayed unmatched. From germline, CDR1 is MNHNS and CDR2 SASEGT. CDR3 bases: TGTGCCAGCAGTGAAGCCGCGACAGGGGTCTACGAGCAGTACTTC. Amino acid sequence: CASSEAATGVYEQYF.

This clonotype was counted at least ten times. The chain carries TRBV7-2 and TRBJ2-3; unclear D gene. There are 14 residues in the CDR3. CDR1 is SGHTA and CDR2 is FQGNSA in the germline V gene. Trimming stripped 2 bases from V and 2 bases from J, with 8 bases between. In nucleotides, the CDR3 is TGTGCCAGCAGCTTAAGGCAAAACACAGATACGCAGTATTTT. This translates into CASSLRQNTDTQYF. The full variable domain, with the rest looked up from reference TRBV7-2 and TRBJ2-3, is GAGVSQSPSNKVTEKGKDVELRCDPISGHTALYWYRQSLGQGLEFLIYFQGNSAPDKSGLPSDRFSAERTGGSVSTLTIQRTQQEDSAVYLCASSLRQNTDTQYFGPGTRLTVL.

A few counts support this clonotype. This chain uses TRBV12-3 or TRBV12-4 with TRBJ1-2, with D maybe TRBD1 (6 bases). The CDR3 loop spans 13 amino acids. Trimming removed 7 bases from V and 2 bases from J, with 11 bases in between. The CDR3 coding sequence is TGTGCCAGCACCAGGACAGAGAACTATGGCTACACCTTC. Amino acids: CASTRTENYGYTF.

This clonotype was found many times. The chain carries TRBV7-2 and TRBJ1-3; TRBD1 might be the D (6 bases). The CDR3 totals 15 residues. The germline V gene has CDR1 SGHTA and CDR2 FQGNSA. V lost 0 bases, J lost 2 bases, and 8 bases lay in between. CDR3: CASSLAWTAGNTIYF. The CDR3 DNA reads TGTGCCAGCAGCTTAGCCTGGACAGCTGGAAACACCATATATTTT. The full variable domain, its missing parts supplied by reference TRBV7-2 and TRBJ1-3, is GAGVSQSPSNKVTEKGKDVELRCDPISGHTALYWYRQSLGQGLEFLIYFQGNSAPDKSGLPSDRFSAERTGGSVSTLTIQRTQQEDSAVYLCASSLAWTAGNTIYFGEGSWLTVV.